The T cell receptor (beta chain) described here comes from a study of shared clonotypes between healthy human individuals. Whole-study context: Per donor, CD8 memory used one plate, CD8 naive used two, CD4 memory used three and CD4 naive used three.

In germline, CDR1 is MDHEN, CDR2 SYDVKM. V was cut by 6 bases and J by 0 bases, with 8 bases left in between. This CDR3 comprises 13 residues. Here immunoSEQ multiplex PCR was the method, and the copy in TCRdb shows in-frame clones only, minus some. Of some 790,000 clones in the sample, approximately 72% were seen once. The J gene is TRBJ1-1, the V gene TRBV28, with D perhaps matching TRBD1 (5 bases). Sequencing was carried out using memory CD4+ T cells sorted from blood. Sample subset: CD45RA-negative fraction. The TCR was taken from a woman in her 30s in good health. In DNA, the CDR3 is TGTGCCAGCAGATGGACATTGAACACTGAAGCTTTCTTT. It is translated as CASRWTLNTEAFF.